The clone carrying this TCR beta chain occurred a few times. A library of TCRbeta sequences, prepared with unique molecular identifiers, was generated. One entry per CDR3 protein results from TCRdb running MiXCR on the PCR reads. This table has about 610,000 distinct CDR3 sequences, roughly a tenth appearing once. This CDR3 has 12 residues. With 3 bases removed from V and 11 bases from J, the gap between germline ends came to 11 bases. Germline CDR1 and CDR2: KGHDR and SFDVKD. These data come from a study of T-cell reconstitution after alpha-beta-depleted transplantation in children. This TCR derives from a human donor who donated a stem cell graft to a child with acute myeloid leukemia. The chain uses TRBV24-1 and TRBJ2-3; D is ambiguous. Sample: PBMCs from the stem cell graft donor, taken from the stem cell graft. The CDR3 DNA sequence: TGTGCCACCAGTGATCTAGGACCGGGGCAGTATTTT. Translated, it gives CATSDLGPGQYF.